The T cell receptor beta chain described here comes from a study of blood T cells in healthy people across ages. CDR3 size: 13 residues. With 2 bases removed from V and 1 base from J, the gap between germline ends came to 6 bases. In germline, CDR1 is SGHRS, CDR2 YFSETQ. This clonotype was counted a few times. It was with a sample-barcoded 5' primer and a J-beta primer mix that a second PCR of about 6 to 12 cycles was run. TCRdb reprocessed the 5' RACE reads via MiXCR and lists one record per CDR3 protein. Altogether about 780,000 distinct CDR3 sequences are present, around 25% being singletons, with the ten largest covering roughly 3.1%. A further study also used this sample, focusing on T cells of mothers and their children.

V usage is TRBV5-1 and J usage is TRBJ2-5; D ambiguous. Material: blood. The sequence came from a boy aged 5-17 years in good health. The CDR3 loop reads CASSFDFQETQYF. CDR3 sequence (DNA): TGCGCCAGCAGCTTTGACTTCCAAGAGACCCAGTACTTC. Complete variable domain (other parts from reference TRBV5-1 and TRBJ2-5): KAGVTQTPRYLIKTRGQQVTLSCSPISGHRSVSWYQQTPGQGLQFLFEYFSETQRNKGNFPGRFSGRQFSNSRSEMNVSTLELGDSALYLCASSFDFQETQYFGPGTRLLVL.